The source of this T cell receptor (beta chain) is a study of blood T cell repertoires in COVID-19. This CDR3 has 15 amino acids. Germline V gene data show CDR1 as MNHNY and CDR2 as SVGAGI (reference sequence). Trimming left V 7 bases short and J 2 bases short, with 18 bases between. Generated by immunoSEQ multiplex PCR, the TCRdb table keeps only in-frame clones and is missing some. The table lists a few hundred thousand clones, approximately 80% of them singletons. The sequence came from a woman aged 80 or over with acute or convalescent COVID-19. The sequenced sample consisted of peripheral blood. The genes are TRBV6-6 and TRBJ2-7, with no clear D. CDR3 sequence: CASILEVSLTYEQYF. The CDR3 bases are TGTGCCAGCATTCTAGAGGTAAGTTTGACCTACGAGCAGTACTTC.